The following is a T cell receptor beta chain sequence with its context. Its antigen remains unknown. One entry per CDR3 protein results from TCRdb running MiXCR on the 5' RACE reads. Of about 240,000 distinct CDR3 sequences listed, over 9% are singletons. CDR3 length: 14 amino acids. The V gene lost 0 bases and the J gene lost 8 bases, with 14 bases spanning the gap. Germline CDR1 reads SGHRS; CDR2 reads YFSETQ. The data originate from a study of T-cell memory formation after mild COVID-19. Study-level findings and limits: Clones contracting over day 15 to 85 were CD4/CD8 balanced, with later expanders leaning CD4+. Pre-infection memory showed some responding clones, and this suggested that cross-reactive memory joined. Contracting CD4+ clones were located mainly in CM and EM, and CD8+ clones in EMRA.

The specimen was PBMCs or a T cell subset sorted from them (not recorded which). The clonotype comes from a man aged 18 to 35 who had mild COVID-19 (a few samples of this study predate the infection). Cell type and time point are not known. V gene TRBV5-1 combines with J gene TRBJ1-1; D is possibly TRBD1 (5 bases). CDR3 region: CASSLGIRGEEAFF. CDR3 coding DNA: TGCGCCAGCAGCTTGGGGATCCGGGGGGAAGAAGCTTTCTTT.